This T cell receptor beta chain was identified during a study of vaccination effects on CD4 cells after COVID-19. Before sequencing, viral peptide pools were used by the ViraFEST assay to expand antigen-specific CD4+ T cells. Cultured cells yielded isolated CD4+ T cells after 10 days. After two million PBMC were placed in each well, they were cultured with approximately 9.4 IU/ml IL-2 and approximately 9.4 ug/ml peptides. On days 3 and 7, fresh IL-2 medium replaced half the medium. TCRdb keeps only in-frame clones here, not all; method: immunoSEQ multiplex PCR. This table holds some 8,000 clones, about four fifths found once. Of note for this clone: The antigen is unknown.

The CDR3 runs 16 residues. Trimming pared 2 bases from V and 4 bases from J, leaving 17 bases between. Looked up from germline, CDR1 is LGHDT and CDR2 is YNNKEL (reference sequence). The sequence came from a human donor who received a COVID-19 vaccine. This chain links TRBV3-1 (or the pseudogene TRBV3-2) with TRBJ1-2; D gene ambiguous. The material was CD4+ T cells from PBMCs cultured with HCoV-229E spike peptides, obtained before COVID-19 vaccination. The CDR3 loop is CASSQPSGVTSYGYTF. The CDR3 DNA is TGTGCCAGCAGCCAACCGTCAGGAGTTACGAGCTATGGCTACACCTTC.